The table lists the clone carrying this TCR beta chain with a few counts. The sample contains more than one DNA sequence encoding this CDR3. These data originate in a study of blood T cell repertoires in COVID-19. The CDR3 extends over 11 amino acids. The germline gives CDR1 SGHTA, CDR2 FQGNSA. V was cut by 5 bases and J by 9 bases, with 9 bases left in between. TCRdb's table, derived via immunoSEQ multiplex PCR, lists solely in-frame clones and lacks some. The sample contains just over 300,000 clones, approximately 90% of which appear only once. V is TRBV7-2 and J is TRBJ2-3; D not certain. The source material was PBMCs or T cells enriched from blood (not recorded which). The receptor comes from a woman in her thirties or forties who had recovered from COVID-19. CDR3 bases: TGTGCCAGCAGCCGGAGCCGAACGCAGTATTTT. Its translation is CASSRSRTQYF.